Below, 26 T cell receptor beta chains from the same sample are listed, as sequenced in a study of blood T cell repertoires in COVID-19. Method: immunoSEQ multiplex PCR; TCRdb's copy keeps in-frame clones and lacks some. Of roughly 100,000 clones listed, approximately 91% were seen once; the top ten hold less than 5.5%. Sequences were obtained from peripheral blood. The receptors derive from a man aged 18 to 30 with acute or convalescent COVID-19.

The chain uses TRBV4-2 and TRBJ2-7, with 11 bases fitting TRBD2. J gave up 4 bases and V 3 bases, and 8 bases lay outside the gene matches. Looked up from germline, CDR1 is LGHNA and CDR2 is YNFKEQ. The length of the CDR3 is 16 residues. The chain's CDR3 is CASSQDQTSGVYEQYF. The CDR3 coding sequence is TGTGCCAGCAGCCAGGATCAGACTAGCGGGGTTTACGAGCAGTACTTC.

This chain connects TRBV19 to TRBJ1-5; D possibly corresponds to TRBD1 (6 bases). V lost 4 bases, J lost 5 bases, and 18 bases lay in between. Looked up from germline, CDR1 is LNHDA and CDR2 is SQIVND (reference sequence). The CDR3 is 16 amino acids. The CDR3 sequence is CASSKKRGAQDQPQHF. In DNA form, the CDR3 reads TGTGCCAGTAGTAAAAAACGGGGGGCGCAGGATCAGCCCCAGCATTTT.

This chain joins TRBV3-1 (or the pseudogene TRBV3-2) and TRBJ1-1, with D maybe TRBD1 (5 bases). Deletions cut 1 base from V and 3 bases from J, with 15 bases between. Germline values: CDR1 LGHDT, CDR2 YNNKEL (reference sequence). The CDR3 sequence is 16 residues long. The CDR3 reads CASSQGEEGLYTEAFF. CDR3 sequence (DNA): TGTGCCAGCAGCCAAGGGGAGGAGGGGTTGTACACTGAAGCTTTCTTT.

The gene calls are TRBV5-4 and TRBJ1-2; D gene ambiguous. The CDR3 totals 13 residues. V was trimmed by 1 base and J by 1 base, leaving 5 bases between them. The germline CDR1 and CDR2 sequences are SGHNT and YYREEE (reference sequence). The CDR3, as DNA: TGTGCCAGCAGCTTGCCAGATAACTATGGCTACACCTTC. This gives the protein CASSLPDNYGYTF.

The chain carries TRBV10-2 and TRBJ1-3; no clear D. Trimming shortened V by 8 bases and J by 3 bases, and 8 bases separated the two germline ends. The CDR3 has 12 amino acids. Germline-derived CDR1 and CDR2 are WSHSY and SAAADI. CDR3 region: CASRGDGNTIYF. CDR3 DNA: TGCGCCAGCCGGGGAGATGGAAACACCATATATTTT.

The chain combines TRBV7-8 with TRBJ2-5; a possible D gene is TRBD1 (6 bases). CDR3 length: 16 residues. Trimming removed 4 bases at V and 2 bases at J, with 17 bases between. Germline CDR1 SGHVS, CDR2 FQNEAQ. CDR3: CASSSEIPGQQETQYF. DNA for the CDR3: TGTGCCAGCAGCTCGGAAATCCCTGGACAGCAAGAGACCCAGTACTTC.

The chain is built from TRBV30 and TRBJ2-1; 8 positions match TRBD1. V trimming: 2 bases; J trimming: 1 base; junction bases outside the gene matches: 7. Germline CDR1 reads GTSNPN; CDR2 reads SVGIG (reference sequence). The CDR3 is made up of 16 amino acids. Here the CDR3 reads CAWSRTDRGSYNEQFF. The CDR3 DNA sequence: TGTGCCTGGAGTAGAACCGACAGGGGATCCTACAATGAGCAGTTCTTC.

This clone was found a few times. The CDR3 DNA reads TGTGCCAGCAGTGATACGGGCACAGATACGCAGTATTTT. Its translation is CASSDTGTDTQYF. The chain carries TRBV6-1 and TRBJ2-3; D unresolved. Trimming pared 3 bases from V and 1 base from J, leaving 5 bases between. Per germline, CDR1 MNHNS and CDR2 SASEGT. This CDR3 contains 13 residues.

The chain links TRBV4-1 to TRBJ1-2, with D perhaps matching TRBD1 (6 bases). CDR3 length equals 16 residues. V was trimmed by 0 bases and J by 8 bases, leaving 19 bases between them. Looked up from germline, CDR1 is MGHRA and CDR2 is YSYEKL. In nucleotides, the CDR3 is TGCGCCAGCAGCCAAGATCTAGACAGGCCCGAAAGAGGCTACACCTTC. This sequence encodes CASSQDLDRPERGYTF.

The CDR3 protein is CASSIPGAAGRTEAFF. The DNA of the CDR3 is TGTGCCAGTAGTATCCCCGGGGCGGCGGGGCGCACTGAAGCTTTCTTT. J is TRBJ1-1 and V is TRBV19; D perhaps matches TRBD1 (5 bases). The germline V and J ends were trimmed by 3 bases and 4 bases, with 18 bases remaining between them. CDR3 length equals 16 residues. Per germline, CDR1 LNHDA and CDR2 SQIVND (reference sequence).

This clone came up once. The chain carries TRBV18 and TRBJ1-1, with TRBD1 matching over 10 bases. The V and J ends lost 3 bases and 7 bases, in that order; junction bases with no gene match: 14. CDR1 and CDR2 from the germline V gene are KGHSH and LQKENI. The CDR3 contains 17 residues. The chain's CDR3 is CASSPPRGQGSYNEAFF. CDR3 bases: TGTGCCAGCTCACCCCCACGGGGACAGGGGAGCTATAATGAAGCTTTCTTT. Full variable domain (outside the CDR3, taken from reference TRBV18 and TRBJ1-1): NAGVMQNPRHLVRRRGQEARLRCSPMKGHSHVYWYRQLPEEGLKFMVYLQKENIIDESGMPKERFSAEFPKEGPSILRIQQVVRGDSAAYFCASSPPRGQGSYNEAFFGQGTRLTVV.

The rearrangement uses TRBV4-1 and TRBJ1-5; D is unresolved. Per germline, CDR1 MGHRA and CDR2 YSYEKL. V gave up 4 bases and J gave up 1 base, with 14 bases separating them. The CDR3 runs 16 residues. CDR3 sequence (DNA): TGCGCCAGCAGCCCTCAGCCGGGGTTAAGCAATCAGCCCCAGCATTTT. Residues: CASSPQPGLSNQPQHF.

CDR3 coding DNA: TGTGCCAGTAGTCCCCTGGACTCCATCGGCACTGAAGCTTTCTTT. Its protein product is CASSPLDSIGTEAFF. The rearrangement links TRBV19 to TRBJ1-1; no clear D gene. Germline-derived CDR1 and CDR2 are LNHDA and SQIVND (reference sequence). The CDR3 totals 15 residues. V shed 5 bases and J shed 4 bases, with 17 bases lying between them.

The rearrangement links TRBV15 to TRBJ1-1, with D tentatively TRBD1 (6 bases). This CDR3 contains 14 residues. Germline CDR1 and CDR2: LNHNV and YYDKDF (reference sequence). V was shortened by 2 bases and J by 5 bases, with 12 bases between the two germline ends. CDR3 in amino acids: CATSRQSTGTEAFF. The CDR3 region has the DNA TGTGCCACCAGCAGACAGTCGACAGGAACTGAAGCTTTCTTT. Complete variable domain (other parts from reference TRBV15 and TRBJ1-1): DAMVIQNPRYQVTQFGKPVTLSCSQTLNHNVMYWYQQKSSQAPKLLFHYYDKDFNNEADTPDNFQSRRPNTSFCFLDIRSPGLGDTAMYLCATSRQSTGTEAFFGQGTRLTVV.

The chain recombines TRBV12-3 or TRBV12-4 with TRBJ1-1; 9 bases line up with TRBD1. The V gene end was trimmed by 4 bases and the J gene end by 10 bases; junction bases not matched to a gene: 7. The CDR3 is made up of 13 amino acids. The DNA for the CDR3 is TGTGCCAGCAGTTCCACACAGGGGGCTTTAGCTTTCTTT. Translation gives CASSSTQGALAFF.

This chain uses TRBV5-1 with TRBJ2-2; 8 bases agree with TRBD1. CDR3 length equals 16 residues. CDR1 and CDR2 from the germline V gene are SGHRS and YFSETQ. J gave up 3 bases and V 2 bases, and 6 bases lay outside the gene matches. CDR3 in DNA: TGCGCCAGCAGCTTTACCAGGACAGGGTACACCGGGGAGCTGTTTTTT. This codes for CASSFTRTGYTGELFF.

The chain joins TRBV11-2 to TRBJ1-1; 9 nucleotides match TRBD1. The V gene's germline CDR1 is SGHAT and CDR2 FQNNGV. The trim removed 8 bases at V and 0 bases at J, leaving 7 bases unmatched. This CDR3 has 15 amino acids. The CDR3 nucleotides read TGTGCCAGCTTCTGGGGACAGGGTTTGAACACTGAAGCTTTCTTT. Its translation is CASFWGQGLNTEAFF.

The chain joins TRBV19 to TRBJ1-5; a weak D match, TRBD1 (6 bases). V lost 8 bases and J 0 bases, leaving 11 bases between the germline ends. The CDR3 contains 14 residues. Germline V CDR1 and CDR2: LNHDA, SQIVND (reference sequence). The CDR3 spells CASRGGYSNQPQHF. CDR3 nucleotides: TGTGCCAGTCGAGGGGGTTATAGCAATCAGCCCCAGCATTTT.

The genes are TRBV3-1 (or the pseudogene TRBV3-2) and TRBJ1-5; 11 bases are a match to TRBD1. The length of the CDR3 is 16 residues. V shed 4 bases and J 3 bases; nucleotides not matched to a gene: 5. Germline loops: CDR1 LGHDT, CDR2 YNNKEL (reference sequence). The CDR3 bases are TGTGCCAGCAGCCTGAGGACAGGGGGCTTCAATCAGCCCCAGCATTTT. Its protein is CASSLRTGGFNQPQHF.

The rearrangement joins TRBV4-1 to TRBJ2-2, with a tentative D call TRBD1 (6 bases). The germline V gene has CDR1 MGHRA and CDR2 YSYEKL. V shed 4 bases and J shed 2 bases, with 11 bases lying between them. CDR3 length equals 15 residues. CDR3 coding DNA: TGCGCCAGCAGCCGAGTACAGGGAAACACCGGGGAGCTGTTTTTT. Its protein product is CASSRVQGNTGELFF.

The chain employs TRBV18 and TRBJ2-3; no reliable D call. Germline assignment: CDR1 KGHSH and CDR2 LQKENI. This CDR3 is built from 14 residues. Trimming shortened V by 0 bases and J by 4 bases, and 8 bases separated the two germline ends. CDR3: CASSPPAWPDTQYF. DNA of the CDR3: TGTGCCAGCTCACCACCTGCCTGGCCAGATACGCAGTATTTT.

This chain links TRBV27 with TRBJ2-1; 7 bases are a match to TRBD2. The V gene end was trimmed by 8 bases and the J gene end by 2 bases; junction bases not matched to a gene: 6. The germline CDR1 and CDR2 sequences are MNHEY and SMNVEV (reference sequence). The CDR3 totals 14 residues. The chain's CDR3 is CASAAAGPYNEQFF. CDR3 sequence (DNA): TGTGCCAGCGCGGCAGCGGGACCCTACAATGAGCAGTTCTTC.

The rearrangement uses TRBV24-1 and TRBJ1-1, with a weak D call TRBD1 (5 bases). The V and J ends lost 4 bases and 6 bases respectively, with 14 bases between them. Germline values: CDR1 KGHDR, CDR2 SFDVKD. This CDR3 spans 14 amino acids. The CDR3 spells CATSEARGSAEAFF. The CDR3 DNA sequence: TGTGCCACCAGTGAAGCGCGGGGGTCCGCTGAAGCTTTCTTT.

The V and J genes are TRBV2 and TRBJ2-3, with 14 bases that match TRBD2. The CDR3 contains 15 residues. CDR1 and CDR2 (germline): SNHLY, FYNNEI. V gave up 6 bases and J gave up 5 bases; unmatched junction bases: 4. The CDR3 protein is CASSGTSGSQDTQYF. CDR3 in DNA: TGTGCCAGCAGCGGGACTAGCGGGAGTCAAGATACGCAGTATTTT.

The V and J genes are TRBV7-9 and TRBJ2-2; 8 nucleotides match TRBD1. CDR1 SEHNR and CDR2 FQNEAQ come from the germline V gene (reference sequence). This CDR3 has 15 residues. V lost 5 bases, J lost 4 bases, and 6 bases stayed unmatched. CDR3 in DNA: TGTGCCAGCAGCCGGAGACAGGGGTCCACCGGGGAGCTGTTTTTT. Its protein product is CASSRRQGSTGELFF.

The gene calls are TRBV9 and TRBJ1-5, with D perhaps TRBD1 (5 bases). Trimming pared 0 bases from V and 5 bases from J, leaving 12 bases between. The CDR3 loop spans 15 amino acids. The germline V gene encodes CDR1 SGDLS and CDR2 YYNGEE. The CDR3 is CASSVGGGGDQPQHF. The CDR3 coding sequence is TGTGCCAGCAGCGTAGGGGGCGGGGGGGATCAGCCCCAGCATTTT.